This T cell receptor (beta chain) appears in the sequencing data of a study of T cells in Graves' hyperthyroidism and ophthalmopathy. Study conclusions and caveats: Blood also held most thyroid clonotypes expanded beyond 0.001. It was a median approximately six months before onset that the model predicted ophthalmopathy.

RNA transcripts provided the source from which TCR beta CDR3 regions were amplified. The HTBI primer set drove a first-round RT-PCR of the TCR CDR3. MiXCR was run by TCRdb on the multiplex PCR reads, yielding one entry per CDR3 protein. The sample lists under 250,000 distinct CDR3 sequences, approximately 23% occurring once. The sample holds many counts of this clonotype. Its antigen is unknown. Per germline, CDR1 SQVTM and CDR2 ANQGSEA. The CDR3 loop spans 14 amino acids. V lost 2 bases to trimming and J lost 2 bases; unmatched junction nucleotides: 4. The study included ophthalmopathy patients with Clinical Activity Score at least 3, NOSPECS grade at least 4 and duration under 3 months. Fresh 10 ml peripheral blood yielded PBMCs.

This rearrangement joins TRBV29-1 to TRBJ2-7; 9 nucleotides align to TRBD2. Sequences were obtained from blood. This TCR was sampled from a woman in her 40s with Graves' ophthalmopathy. The CDR3 sequence: CSVECGGRAYEQYF. DNA of the CDR3: TGCAGCGTTGAATGTGGCGGGAGGGCCTACGAGCAGTACTTC.